This TCR beta chain was sequenced during a study of graft-versus-host responses after intestinal transplantation. In the case of this clone: Antigen: not known.

Sequencing was performed with immunoSEQ multiplex PCR; in TCRdb, only in-frame clones are kept and a portion is missing. The data contain about 120,000 clones, over 80% of them seen just once; the ten biggest clones take up 0.095% to 0.15%. The sequence derives from a human donor who received an intestinal transplant. The material sequenced was unstimulated CD4+ T cells sorted from spleen or lymph node cells, taken before intestinal transplant.

CDR3 residues: CASSPPGWGGAPGELFF. In DNA form, the CDR3 reads TGCGCCAGCAGCCCTCCCGGGTGGGGGGGCGCGCCCGGGGAGCTGTTTTTT. The chain carries TRBV4-1 and TRBJ2-2, with a possible D match to TRBD2 (7 bases). The CDR3 length is 17 residues. From germline, CDR1 is MGHRA and CDR2 YSYEKL. Trimming stripped 4 bases from V and 6 bases from J, with 21 bases between.